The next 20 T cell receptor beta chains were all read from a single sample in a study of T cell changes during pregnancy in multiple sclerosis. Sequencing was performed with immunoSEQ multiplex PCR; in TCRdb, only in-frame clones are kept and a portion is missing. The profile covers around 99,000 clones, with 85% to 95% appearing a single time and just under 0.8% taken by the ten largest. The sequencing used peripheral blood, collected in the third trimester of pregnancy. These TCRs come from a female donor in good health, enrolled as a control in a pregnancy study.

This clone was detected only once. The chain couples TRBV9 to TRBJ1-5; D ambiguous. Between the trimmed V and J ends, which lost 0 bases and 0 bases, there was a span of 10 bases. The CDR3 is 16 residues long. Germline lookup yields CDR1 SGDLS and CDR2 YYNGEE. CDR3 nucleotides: TGTGCCAGCAGCGTAGCTACCCCTAATAGCAATCAGCCCCAGCATTTT. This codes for CASSVATPNSNQPQHF.

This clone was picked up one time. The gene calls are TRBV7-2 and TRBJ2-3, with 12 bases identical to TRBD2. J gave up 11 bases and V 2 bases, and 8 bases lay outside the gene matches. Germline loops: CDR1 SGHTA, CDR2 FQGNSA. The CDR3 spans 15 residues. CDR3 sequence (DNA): TGTGCCAGCAGCTTACCTAGCGGGGGGGTCGTAAGGCAGTATTTT. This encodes CASSLPSGGVVRQYF.

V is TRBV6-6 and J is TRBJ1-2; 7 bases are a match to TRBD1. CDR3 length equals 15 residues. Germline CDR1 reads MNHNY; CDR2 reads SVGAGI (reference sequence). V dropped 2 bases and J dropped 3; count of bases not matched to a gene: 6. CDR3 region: CASSYGTGVDYGYTF. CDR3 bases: TGTGCCAGCAGTTACGGTACAGGGGTTGACTATGGCTACACCTTC.

CDR3 residues: CASSPGAGETDTQYF. The CDR3 DNA sequence: TGTGCCAGCTCACCAGGAGCGGGGGAAACAGATACGCAGTATTTT. V usage is TRBV18 and J usage is TRBJ2-3, with TRBD2 matching over 8 bases. This CDR3 spans 15 amino acids. Trimming at V came to 2 bases and at J to 3 bases, leaving 4 bases not matched to a gene. In germline, CDR1 is KGHSH, CDR2 LQKENI.

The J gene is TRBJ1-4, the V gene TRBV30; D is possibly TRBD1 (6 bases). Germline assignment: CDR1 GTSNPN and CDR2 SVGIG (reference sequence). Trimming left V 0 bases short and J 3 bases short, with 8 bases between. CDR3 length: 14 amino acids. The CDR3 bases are TGTGCCTGGAGTGTAGGGGGTTCTAATGAAAAACTGTTTTTT. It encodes CAWSVGGSNEKLFF.

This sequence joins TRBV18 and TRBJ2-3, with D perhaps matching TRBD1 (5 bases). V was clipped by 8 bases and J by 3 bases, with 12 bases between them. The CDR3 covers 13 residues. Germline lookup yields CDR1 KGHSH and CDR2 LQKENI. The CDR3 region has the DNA TGTGCCAGCCAACAGGCTGCTACAGATACGCAGTATTTT. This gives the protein CASQQAATDTQYF.

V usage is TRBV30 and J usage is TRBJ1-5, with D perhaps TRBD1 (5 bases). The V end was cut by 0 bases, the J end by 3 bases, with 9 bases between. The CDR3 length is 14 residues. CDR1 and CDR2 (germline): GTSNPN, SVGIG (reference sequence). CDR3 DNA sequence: TGTGCCTGGAGTGTTGGAGGGACCAATCAGCCCCAGCATTTT. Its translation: CAWSVGGTNQPQHF. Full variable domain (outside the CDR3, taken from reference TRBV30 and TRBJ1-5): SQTIHQWPATLVQPVGSPLSLECTVEGTSNPNLYWYRQAAGRGLQLLFYSVGIGQISSEVPQNLSASRPQDRQFILSSKKLLLSDSGFYLCAWSVGGTNQPQHFGDGTRLSIL.

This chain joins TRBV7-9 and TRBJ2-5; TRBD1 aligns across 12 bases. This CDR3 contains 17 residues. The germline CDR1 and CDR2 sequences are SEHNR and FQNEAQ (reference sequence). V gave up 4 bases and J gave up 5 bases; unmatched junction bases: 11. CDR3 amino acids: CASSSSLGQGARETQYF. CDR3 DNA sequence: TGTGCCAGCAGCTCGTCCCTGGGACAGGGGGCGAGGGAGACCCAGTACTTC.

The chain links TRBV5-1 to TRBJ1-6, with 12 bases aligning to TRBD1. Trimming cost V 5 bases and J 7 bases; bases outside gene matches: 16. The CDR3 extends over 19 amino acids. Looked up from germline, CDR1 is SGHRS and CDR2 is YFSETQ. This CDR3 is CASSFRDRGRAVSNSPLHF. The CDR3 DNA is TGCGCCAGCAGTTTTAGGGACAGGGGGCGTGCGGTCTCGAATTCACCCCTCCACTTT. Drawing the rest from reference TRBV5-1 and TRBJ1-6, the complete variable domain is KAGVTQTPRYLIKTRGQQVTLSCSPISGHRSVSWYQQTPGQGLQFLFEYFSETQRNKGNFPGRFSGRQFSNSRSEMNVSTLELGDSALYLCASSFRDRGRAVSNSPLHFGNGTRLTVT.

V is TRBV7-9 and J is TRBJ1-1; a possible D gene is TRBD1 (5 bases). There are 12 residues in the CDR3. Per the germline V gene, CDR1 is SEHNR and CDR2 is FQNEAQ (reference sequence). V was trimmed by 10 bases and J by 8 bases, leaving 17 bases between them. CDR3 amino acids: CATNRRGEEAFF. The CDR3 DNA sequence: TGTGCCACAAATAGAAGGGGTGAAGAAGCTTTCTTT.

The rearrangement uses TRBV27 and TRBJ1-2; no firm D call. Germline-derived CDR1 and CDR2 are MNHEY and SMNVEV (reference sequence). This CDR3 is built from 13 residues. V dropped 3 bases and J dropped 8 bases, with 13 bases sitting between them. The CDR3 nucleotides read TGTGCCAGCAGTTTCGGGCGGGCTGGAGGCTACACCTTC. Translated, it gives CASSFGRAGGYTF.

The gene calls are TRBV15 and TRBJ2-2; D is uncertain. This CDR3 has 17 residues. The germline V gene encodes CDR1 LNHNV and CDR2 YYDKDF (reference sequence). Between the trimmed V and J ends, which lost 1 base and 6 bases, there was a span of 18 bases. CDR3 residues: CATSRATTHSDPGELFF. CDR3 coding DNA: TGTGCCACCAGCAGAGCTACTACCCATTCGGATCCCGGGGAGCTGTTTTTT.

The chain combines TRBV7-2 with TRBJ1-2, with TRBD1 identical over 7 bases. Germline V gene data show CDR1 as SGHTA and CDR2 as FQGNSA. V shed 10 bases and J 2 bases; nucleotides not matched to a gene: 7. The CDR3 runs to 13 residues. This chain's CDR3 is CATIQGVNYGYTF. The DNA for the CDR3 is TGTGCCACTATCCAGGGGGTGAACTATGGCTACACCTTC.

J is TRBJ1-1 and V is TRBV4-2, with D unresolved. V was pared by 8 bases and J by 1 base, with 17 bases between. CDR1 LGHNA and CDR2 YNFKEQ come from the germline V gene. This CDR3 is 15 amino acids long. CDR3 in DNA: TGTGCCAGCCAGCGGGAGGACGGAAGGAACACTGAAGCTTTCTTT. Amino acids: CASQREDGRNTEAFF.

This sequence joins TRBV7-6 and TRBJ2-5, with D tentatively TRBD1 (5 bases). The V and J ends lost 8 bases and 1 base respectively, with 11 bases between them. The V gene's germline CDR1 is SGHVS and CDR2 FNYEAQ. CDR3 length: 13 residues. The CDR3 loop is CASSVGVQETQYF. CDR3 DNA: TGTGCCAGCTCTGTAGGGGTCCAAGAGACCCAGTACTTC.

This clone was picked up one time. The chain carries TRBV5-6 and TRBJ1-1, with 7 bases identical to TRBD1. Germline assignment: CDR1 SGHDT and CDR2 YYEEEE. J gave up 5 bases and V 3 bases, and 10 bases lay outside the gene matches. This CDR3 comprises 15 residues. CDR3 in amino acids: CASSWERQGRTEAFF. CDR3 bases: TGTGCCAGCAGCTGGGAGAGACAGGGAAGGACTGAAGCTTTCTTT.

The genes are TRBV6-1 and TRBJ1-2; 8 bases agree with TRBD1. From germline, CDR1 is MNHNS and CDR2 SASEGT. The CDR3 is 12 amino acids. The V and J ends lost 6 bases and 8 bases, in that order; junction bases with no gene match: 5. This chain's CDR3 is CASSAPGGGYTF. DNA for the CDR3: TGTGCCAGCAGCGCCCCAGGGGGCGGCTACACCTTC.

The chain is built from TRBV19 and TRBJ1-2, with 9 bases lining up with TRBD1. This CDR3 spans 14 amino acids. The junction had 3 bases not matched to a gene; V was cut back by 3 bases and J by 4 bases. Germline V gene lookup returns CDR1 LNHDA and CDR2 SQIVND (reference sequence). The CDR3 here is CASSIGTGSYGYTF. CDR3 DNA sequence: TGTGCCAGTAGTATCGGGACAGGGTCCTATGGCTACACCTTC. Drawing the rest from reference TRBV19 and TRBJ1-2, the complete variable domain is DGGITQSPKYLFRKEGQNVTLSCEQNLNHDAMYWYRQDPGQGLRLIYYSQIVNDFQKGDIAEGYSVSREKKESFPLTVTSAQKNPTAFYLCASSIGTGSYGYTFGSGTRLTVV.

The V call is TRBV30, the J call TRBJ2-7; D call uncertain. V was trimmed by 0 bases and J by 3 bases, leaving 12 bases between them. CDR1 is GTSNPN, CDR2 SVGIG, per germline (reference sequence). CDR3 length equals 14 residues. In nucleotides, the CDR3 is TGTGCCTGGAGTGTAGCCAAAGCAGGCTACGAGCAGTACTTC. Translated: CAWSVAKAGYEQYF.

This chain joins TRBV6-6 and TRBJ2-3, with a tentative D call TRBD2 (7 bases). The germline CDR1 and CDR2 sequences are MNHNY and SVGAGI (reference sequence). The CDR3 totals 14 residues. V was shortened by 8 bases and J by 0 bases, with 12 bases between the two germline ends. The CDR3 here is CASGGAVSTDTQYF. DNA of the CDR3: TGTGCCAGCGGGGGGGCGGTAAGCACAGATACGCAGTATTTT.